Listed here are 16 T cell receptor beta chains from one sample, sequenced in a study of response to subunit inactivated influenza vaccine. TCRdb reprocessed the RT-PCR reads via MiXCR and lists one record per CDR3 protein. The sample shows some 850,000 distinct CDR3 sequences, around a sixth of them seen only once. Source: PBMCs from blood, taken about 5 days after vaccination. These receptors all come from a man between 45 and 60 years old who received an inactivated influenza vaccine.

This rearrangement joins TRBV10-2 to TRBJ2-5; D perhaps matches TRBD2 (5 bases). CDR1 is WSHSY and CDR2 is SAAADI in the germline V gene. The CDR3 has 13 residues. Trimming cost V 7 bases and J 0 bases, with 9 bases left between them. The CDR3 protein is CASMFGNQETQYF. Here the CDR3 DNA reads TGCGCCAGCATGTTCGGGAACCAAGAGACCCAGTACTTC.

Many counts were recorded for this clonotype. V gene TRBV18 combines with J gene TRBJ1-5, with 7 bases aligning to TRBD1. V shed 8 bases, J shed 4 bases, and the junction held 5 bases outside the gene matches. Looked up from germline, CDR1 is KGHSH and CDR2 is LQKENI. The CDR3 runs to 13 residues. CDR3 bases: TGTGCCAGCAGCCCGGACAGGAATCAGCCCCAGCATTTT. Translating it yields CASSPDRNQPQHF. Complete variable domain (other parts from reference TRBV18 and TRBJ1-5): NAGVMQNPRHLVRRRGQEARLRCSPMKGHSHVYWYRQLPEEGLKFMVYLQKENIIDESGMPKERFSAEFPKEGPSILRIQQVVRGDSAAYFCASSPDRNQPQHFGDGTRLSIL.

A few counts support this clonotype. V usage is TRBV27 and J usage is TRBJ2-3; a weak D match, TRBD2 (5 bases). CDR3 length: 12 residues. The V and J ends lost 2 bases and 10 bases respectively, with 10 bases between them. The V gene's germline CDR1 is MNHEY and CDR2 SMNVEV (reference sequence). CDR3 in DNA: TGTGCCAGCAGTTTAGTAGGGCGGGCGCAGTATTTT. Protein sequence: CASSLVGRAQYF.

This rearrangement joins TRBV20-1 to TRBJ1-1; the match to TRBD1 covers 9 bases. The V and J ends lost 6 bases and 1 base, in that order; junction bases with no gene match: 9. CDR1 is DFQATT and CDR2 is SNEGSKA in the germline V gene (reference sequence). There are 15 residues in the CDR3. The CDR3 DNA reads as TGCAGTGCCGCGGGACAGGGAGGTTGGAACACTGAAGCTTTCTTT. This gives the protein CSAAGQGGWNTEAFF.

CDR3 in amino acids: CATSRDRGGTYEQYF. DNA of the CDR3: TGTGCCACCAGCAGAGACAGGGGGGGTACCTACGAGCAGTACTTC. The chain has TRBV15 and TRBJ2-7; D is possibly TRBD1 or TRBD2 (7 bases each). V dropped 0 bases and J dropped 2 bases, with 11 bases sitting between them. CDR1 is LNHNV, CDR2 YYDKDF, per germline (reference sequence). This CDR3 has 15 amino acids.

J is TRBJ2-1 and V is TRBV6-2 or TRBV6-3, with unresolved D. There are 20 residues in the CDR3. V was clipped by 0 bases and J by 4 bases, with 25 bases between them. Germline loops: CDR1 MNHEY, CDR2 SVGEGT. The CDR3 protein is CASSYSVRDRYPKVYNEQFF. CDR3 nucleotides: TGTGCCAGCAGTTACTCGGTGAGAGACCGGTATCCTAAAGTATACAATGAGCAGTTCTTC.

This clonotype was observed a few times. This rearrangement joins TRBV12-3 or TRBV12-4 to TRBJ1-2; D perhaps matches TRBD1 (6 bases). This CDR3 spans 14 amino acids. V shed 3 bases and J shed 7 bases, with 15 bases lying between them. CDR3 region: CASSFTSGEAGYTF. The CDR3 nucleotides are TGTGCCAGCAGTTTTACCTCAGGGGAGGCTGGCTACACCTTC.

This clonotype was picked up many times. The chain is built from TRBV12-3 or TRBV12-4 and TRBJ1-2, with D possibly matching TRBD1 (5 bases). With 4 bases removed from V and 3 bases from J, the gap between germline ends came to 12 bases. This CDR3 comprises 14 residues. The CDR3 loop is CASSWAGGDYGYTF. The CDR3, as DNA: TGTGCCAGCAGTTGGGCCGGGGGGGACTATGGCTACACCTTC.

In this sample, this clonotype turned up a few times. V is TRBV20-1 and J is TRBJ2-1; tentative D call: TRBD2 (5 bases). This CDR3 has 13 amino acids. Trimming shortened V by 2 bases and J by 7 bases, and 12 bases separated the two germline ends. CDR1 DFQATT and CDR2 SNEGSKA come from the germline V gene (reference sequence). The CDR3 nucleotides are TGCAGTGCTAGAAACGGAGGCCTGAATGAGCAGTTCTTC. Translated, it gives CSARNGGLNEQFF.

This sequence joins TRBV4-2 and TRBJ2-1; 11 bases are a match to TRBD2. Germline V lookup: CDR1 LGHNA, CDR2 YNFKEQ. The ends lost 0 bases at V and 4 bases at J; junction bases unmatched: 8. The CDR3 spans 18 residues. CDR3 loop: CASSQEAPSGRYYNEQFF. The CDR3 nucleotides read TGTGCCAGCAGCCAAGAGGCGCCTAGCGGGAGGTATTACAATGAGCAGTTCTTC.

A few counts support this clonotype. The chain is built from TRBV28 and TRBJ1-1; weak D call: TRBD1 (6 bases). The CDR3 runs 12 residues. The V gene's germline CDR1 is MDHEN and CDR2 SYDVKM. Trimming removed 3 bases from V and 8 bases from J, with 10 bases in between. CDR3 amino acids: CASSFLQGEAFF. In DNA form, the CDR3 reads TGTGCCAGCAGTTTTCTGCAGGGGGAAGCTTTCTTT.

In its sample, this clonotype was seen a few times. J is TRBJ2-1 and V is TRBV24-1, with D possibly matching TRBD2 (7 bases). Germline CDR1 is KGHDR and CDR2 is SFDVKD. This CDR3 is 14 amino acids long. The V end was cut by 8 bases, the J end by 3 bases, with 13 bases between. The CDR3 DNA reads TGTGCCACCAAGGGGGGGGGCTTCTACAATGAGCAGTTCTTC. As protein: CATKGGGFYNEQFF.

In this sample, this clonotype turned up a few times. DNA of the CDR3: TGCGCCAGCAGCCAAGGGAACACGTACAATGAGCAGTTCTTC. It yields the protein CASSQGNTYNEQFF. The rearrangement links TRBV5-1 to TRBJ2-1; no clear D. This CDR3 is built from 14 residues. The germline gives CDR1 SGHRS, CDR2 YFSETQ. Trimming stripped 4 bases from V and 4 bases from J, with 12 bases between.

This clonotype was picked up a small number of times. The J gene is TRBJ1-6, the V gene TRBV5-1, with 8 bases identical to TRBD1. The CDR3 runs 17 residues. Germline-derived CDR1 and CDR2 are SGHRS and YFSETQ. V lost 4 bases and J lost 10; bases outside the gene matches: 16. CDR3 in DNA: TGCGCCAGCAGCCCGGCCGGTAGCAGGGGGCAAGGCTCACCCCTCCACTTT. Translating gives CASSPAGSRGQGSPLHF.

The chain joins TRBV7-2 to TRBJ1-5; D gene unclear. The V end was cut by 0 bases, the J end by 6 bases, with 12 bases between. The CDR3 loop spans 15 amino acids. Germline V lookup: CDR1 SGHTA, CDR2 FQGNSA. This CDR3 is CASSLASGLGQPQHF. In nucleotides, the CDR3 is TGTGCCAGCAGCTTAGCGTCGGGATTGGGTCAGCCCCAGCATTTT.

There are many counts of this clonotype. V gene TRBV4-3 combines with J gene TRBJ2-7; TRBD1 aligns across 10 bases. The CDR3 has 15 residues. Per the germline V gene, CDR1 is LGHNA and CDR2 is YSLEER. Trimming took 4 bases from V and 3 from J; bases not matched to a gene: 6. The CDR3 region has the DNA TGCGCCAGCAGCCCCTCCGGGACAGGGGACTACGAGCAGTACTTC. Amino acid sequence: CASSPSGTGDYEQYF.